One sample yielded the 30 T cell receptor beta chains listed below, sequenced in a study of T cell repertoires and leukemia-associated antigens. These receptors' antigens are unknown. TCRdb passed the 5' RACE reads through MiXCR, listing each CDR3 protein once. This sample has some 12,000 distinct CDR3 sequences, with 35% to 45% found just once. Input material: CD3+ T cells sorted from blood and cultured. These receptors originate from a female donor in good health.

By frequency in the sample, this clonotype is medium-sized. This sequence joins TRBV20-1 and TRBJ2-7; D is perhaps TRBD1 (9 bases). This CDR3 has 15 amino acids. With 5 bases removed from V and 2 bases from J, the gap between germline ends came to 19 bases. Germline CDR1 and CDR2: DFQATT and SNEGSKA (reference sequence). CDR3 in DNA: TGCAGTGCTCACAGGGGGCAGCGGGAGACCTACGAGCAGTACTTC. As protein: CSAHRGQRETYEQYF.

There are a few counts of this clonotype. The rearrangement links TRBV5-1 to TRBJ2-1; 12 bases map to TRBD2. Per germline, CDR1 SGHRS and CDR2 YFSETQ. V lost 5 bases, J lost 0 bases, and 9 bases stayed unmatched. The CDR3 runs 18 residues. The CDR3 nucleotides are TGCGCCAGCAGGGTACTAGCGGGAGGTGCTCTCTCCTACAATGAGCAGTTCTTC. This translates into CASRVLAGGALSYNEQFF.

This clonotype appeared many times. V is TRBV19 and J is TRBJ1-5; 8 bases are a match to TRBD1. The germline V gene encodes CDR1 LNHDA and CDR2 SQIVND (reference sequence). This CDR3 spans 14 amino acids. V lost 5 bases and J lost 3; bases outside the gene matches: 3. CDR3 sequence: CASSAGQANQPQHF. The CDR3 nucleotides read TGTGCCAGTAGTGCGGGACAGGCCAATCAGCCCCAGCATTTT.

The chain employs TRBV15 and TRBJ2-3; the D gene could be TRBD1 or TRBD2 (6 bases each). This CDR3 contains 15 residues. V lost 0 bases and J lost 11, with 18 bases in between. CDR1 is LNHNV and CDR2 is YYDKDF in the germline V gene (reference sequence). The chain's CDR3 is CATSRDGGHEGMQYF. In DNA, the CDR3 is TGTGCCACCAGCAGAGATGGGGGGCACGAGGGTATGCAGTATTTT.

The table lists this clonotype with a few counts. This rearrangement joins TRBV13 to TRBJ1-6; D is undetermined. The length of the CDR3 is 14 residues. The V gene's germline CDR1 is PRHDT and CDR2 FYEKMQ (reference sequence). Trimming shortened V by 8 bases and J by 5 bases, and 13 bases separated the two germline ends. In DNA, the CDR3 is TGTGCCAGCTCGCCGGGGAGCGATAATTCACCCCTCCACTTT. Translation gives CASSPGSDNSPLHF.

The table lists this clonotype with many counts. The CDR3 reads CASSANSYNEQFF. The DNA for the CDR3 is TGTGCCAGCAGTGCCAACTCCTACAATGAGCAGTTCTTC. This chain uses TRBV2 with TRBJ2-1; D not resolved. The ends were cut back, 4 bases at V and 0 bases at J, with 4 bases in the middle. Germline V gene lookup returns CDR1 SNHLY and CDR2 FYNNEI. This CDR3 spans 13 amino acids.

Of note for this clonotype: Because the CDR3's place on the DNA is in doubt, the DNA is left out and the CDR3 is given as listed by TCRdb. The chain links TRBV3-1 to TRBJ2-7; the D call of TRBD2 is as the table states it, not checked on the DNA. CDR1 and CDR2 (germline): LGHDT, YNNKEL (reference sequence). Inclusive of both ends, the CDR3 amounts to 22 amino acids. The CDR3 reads CDSSFYICSALSGTGALSEQYF.

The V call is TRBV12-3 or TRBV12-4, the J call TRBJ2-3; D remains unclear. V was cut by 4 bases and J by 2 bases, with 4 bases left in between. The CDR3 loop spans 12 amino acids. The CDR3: CASSWDTDTQYF. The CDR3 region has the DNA TGTGCCAGCAGTTGGGACACAGATACGCAGTATTTT.

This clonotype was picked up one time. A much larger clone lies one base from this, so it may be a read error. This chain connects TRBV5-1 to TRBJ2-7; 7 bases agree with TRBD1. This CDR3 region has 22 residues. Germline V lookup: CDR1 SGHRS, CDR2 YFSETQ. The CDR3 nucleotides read TGCGCCAGCGGCTTGGCGGTCCTGAATTGGGGAAAAGGACAGGCCAACTCCTACGAGCAGTACTTC. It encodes CASGLAVLNWGKGQANSYEQYF.

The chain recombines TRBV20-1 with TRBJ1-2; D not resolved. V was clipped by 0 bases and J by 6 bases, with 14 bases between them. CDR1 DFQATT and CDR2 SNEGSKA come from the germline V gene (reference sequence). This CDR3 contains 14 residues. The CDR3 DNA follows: TGCAGTGCTAGAGATTGGGGTAGGGATGATGGCTACACCTTC. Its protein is CSARDWGRDDGYTF.

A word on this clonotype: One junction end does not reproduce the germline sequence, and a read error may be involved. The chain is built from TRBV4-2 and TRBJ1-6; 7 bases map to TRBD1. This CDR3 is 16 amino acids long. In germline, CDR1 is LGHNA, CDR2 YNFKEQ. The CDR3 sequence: CTSGYTWDRDNSPLHF. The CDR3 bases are TGTACCAGCGGCTACACCTGGGACAGAGATAATTCACCCCTCCACTTT.

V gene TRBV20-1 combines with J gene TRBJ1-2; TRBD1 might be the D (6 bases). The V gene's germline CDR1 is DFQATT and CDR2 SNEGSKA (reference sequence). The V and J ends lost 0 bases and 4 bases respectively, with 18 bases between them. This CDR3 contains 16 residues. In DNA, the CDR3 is TGCAGTGCTAGAGATCGAGACAGGAAGAATCTCTATGGCTACACCTTC. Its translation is CSARDRDRKNLYGYTF.

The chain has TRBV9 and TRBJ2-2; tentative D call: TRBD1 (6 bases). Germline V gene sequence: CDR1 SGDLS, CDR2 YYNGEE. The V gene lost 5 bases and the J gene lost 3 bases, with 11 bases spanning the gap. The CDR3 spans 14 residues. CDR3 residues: CASRAKGDTGELFF. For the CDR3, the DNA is TGTGCCAGCAGGGCGAAGGGGGACACCGGGGAGCTGTTTTTT.

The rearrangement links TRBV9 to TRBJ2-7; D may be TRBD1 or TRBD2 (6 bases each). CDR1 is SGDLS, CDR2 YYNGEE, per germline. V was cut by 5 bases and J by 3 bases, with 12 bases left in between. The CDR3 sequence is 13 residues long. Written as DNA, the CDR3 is TGTGCCAGCAGAGTACGGGGGCACTACGAGCAGTACTTC. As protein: CASRVRGHYEQYF.

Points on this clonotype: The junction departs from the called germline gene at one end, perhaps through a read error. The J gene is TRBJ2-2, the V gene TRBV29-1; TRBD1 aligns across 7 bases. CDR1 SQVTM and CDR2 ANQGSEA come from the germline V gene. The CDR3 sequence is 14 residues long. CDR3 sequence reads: CGVGRQGGTGELFF. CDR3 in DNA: TGCGGCGTTGGACGACAGGGTGGTACCGGGGAGCTGTTTTTT.

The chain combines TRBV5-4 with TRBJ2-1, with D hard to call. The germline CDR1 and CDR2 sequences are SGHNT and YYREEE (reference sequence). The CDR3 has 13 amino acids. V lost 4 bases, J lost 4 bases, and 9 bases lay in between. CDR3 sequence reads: CASSATSYNEQFF. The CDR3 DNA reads TGTGCCAGCAGCGCGACAAGTTACAATGAGCAGTTCTTC.

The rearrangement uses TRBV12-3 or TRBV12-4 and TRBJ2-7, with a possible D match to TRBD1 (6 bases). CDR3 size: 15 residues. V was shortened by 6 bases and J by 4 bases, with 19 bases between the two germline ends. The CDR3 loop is CASSPEALQGYEQYF. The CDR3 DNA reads TGTGCCAGCAGCCCGGAGGCGCTCCAGGGGTACGAGCAGTACTTC.

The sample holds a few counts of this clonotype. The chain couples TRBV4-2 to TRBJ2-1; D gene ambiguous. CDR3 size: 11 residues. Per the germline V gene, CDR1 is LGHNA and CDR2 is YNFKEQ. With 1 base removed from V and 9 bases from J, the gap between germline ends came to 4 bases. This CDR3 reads CASSQGGEQFF. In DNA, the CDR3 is TGTGCCAGCAGCCAAGGGGGTGAGCAGTTCTTC.

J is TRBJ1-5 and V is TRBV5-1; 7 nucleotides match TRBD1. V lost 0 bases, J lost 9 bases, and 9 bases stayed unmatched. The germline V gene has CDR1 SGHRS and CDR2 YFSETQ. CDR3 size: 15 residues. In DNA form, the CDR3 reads TGCGCCAGCAGCTTGGGGGCAGGGGGTCATCGGCCCCAGCATTTT. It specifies CASSLGAGGHRPQHF.

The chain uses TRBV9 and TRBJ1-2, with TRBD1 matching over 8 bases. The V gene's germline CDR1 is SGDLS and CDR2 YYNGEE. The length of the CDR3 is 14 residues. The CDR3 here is CVGSVGQGLYGYTF. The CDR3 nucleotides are TGTGTCGGCAGCGTAGGACAGGGACTCTATGGCTACACCTTC.

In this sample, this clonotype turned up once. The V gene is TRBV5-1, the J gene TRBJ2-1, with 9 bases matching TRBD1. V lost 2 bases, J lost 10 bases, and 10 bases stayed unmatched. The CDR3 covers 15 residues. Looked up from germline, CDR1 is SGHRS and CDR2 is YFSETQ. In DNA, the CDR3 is TGCGCCAGCAGCTTCTCTGGGACAGGGCAAGGGGAGCAGTTCTTC. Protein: CASSFSGTGQGEQFF.

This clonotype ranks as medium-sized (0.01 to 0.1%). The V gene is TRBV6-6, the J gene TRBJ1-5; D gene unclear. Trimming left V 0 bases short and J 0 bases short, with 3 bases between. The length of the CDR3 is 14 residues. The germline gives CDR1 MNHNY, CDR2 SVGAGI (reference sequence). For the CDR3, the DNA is TGTGCCAGCAGTTACTCTGGTAGCAATCAGCCCCAGCATTTT. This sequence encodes CASSYSGSNQPQHF.

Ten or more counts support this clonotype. The CDR3 DNA sequence: TGTGCCAGCAGTTACCGGGGATTCCCCTATGGCTACACCTTC. It yields the protein CASSYRGFPYGYTF. The chain has TRBV6-2 or TRBV6-3 and TRBJ1-2; D gene ambiguous. There are 14 residues in the CDR3. Germline V gives CDR1 MNHEY, CDR2 SVGEGT. V lost 2 bases, J lost 4 bases, and 11 bases lay in between.

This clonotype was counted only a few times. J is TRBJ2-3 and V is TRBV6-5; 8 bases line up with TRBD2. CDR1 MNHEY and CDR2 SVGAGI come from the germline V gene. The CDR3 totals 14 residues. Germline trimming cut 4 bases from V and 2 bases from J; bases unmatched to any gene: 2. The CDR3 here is CASSFGLATDTQYF. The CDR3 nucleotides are TGTGCCAGCAGTTTCGGACTAGCCACAGATACGCAGTATTTT.

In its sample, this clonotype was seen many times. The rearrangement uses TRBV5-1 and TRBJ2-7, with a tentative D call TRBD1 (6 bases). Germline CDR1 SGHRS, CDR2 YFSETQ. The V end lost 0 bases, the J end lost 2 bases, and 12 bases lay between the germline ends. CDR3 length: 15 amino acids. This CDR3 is CASSLAGQPTYEQYF. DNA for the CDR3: TGCGCCAGCAGCTTGGCAGGACAGCCAACCTACGAGCAGTACTTC.

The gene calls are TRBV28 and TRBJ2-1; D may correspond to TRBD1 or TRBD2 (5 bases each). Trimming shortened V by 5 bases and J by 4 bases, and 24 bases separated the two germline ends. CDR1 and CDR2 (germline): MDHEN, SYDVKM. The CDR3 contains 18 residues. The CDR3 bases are TGTGCCAGCAGTCCTGGCCGGGACCTCGATTTTCTATACAATGAGCAGTTCTTC. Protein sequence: CASSPGRDLDFLYNEQFF.

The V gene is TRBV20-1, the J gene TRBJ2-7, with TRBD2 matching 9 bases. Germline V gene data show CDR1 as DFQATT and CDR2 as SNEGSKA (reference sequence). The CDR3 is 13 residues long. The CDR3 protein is CTAGGSGSIEQYF. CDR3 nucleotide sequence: TGCACCGCAGGTGGTAGCGGGAGTATCGAGCAGTACTTC.

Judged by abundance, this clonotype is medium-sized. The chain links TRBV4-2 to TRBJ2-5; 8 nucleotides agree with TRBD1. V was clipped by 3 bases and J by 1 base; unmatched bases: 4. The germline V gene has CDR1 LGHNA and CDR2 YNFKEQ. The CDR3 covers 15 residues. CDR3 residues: CASSHPGQGQETQYF. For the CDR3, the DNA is TGTGCCAGCAGCCACCCTGGACAGGGCCAAGAGACCCAGTACTTC.

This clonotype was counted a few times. The CDR3 DNA is TGCAGTGCTAGAGATATAGCGGGAGACCTCTCCGAGCAGTACTTC. This codes for CSARDIAGDLSEQYF. J is TRBJ2-7 and V is TRBV20-1; 9 bases fit TRBD2. V dropped 0 bases and J dropped 6; count of bases not matched to a gene: 9. The CDR3 has 15 amino acids. The germline V gene encodes CDR1 DFQATT and CDR2 SNEGSKA (reference sequence).

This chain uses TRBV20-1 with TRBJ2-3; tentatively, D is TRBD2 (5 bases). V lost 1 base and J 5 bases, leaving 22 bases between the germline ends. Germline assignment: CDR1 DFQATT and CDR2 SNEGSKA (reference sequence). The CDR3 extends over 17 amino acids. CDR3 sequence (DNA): TGCAGTGCTAGAGCCCCTGACGGGCAAAACCGGGGAGATACGCAGTATTTT. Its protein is CSARAPDGQNRGDTQYF.